This T cell receptor beta chain was documented in a study of early T cells in non-severe SARS-CoV-2 infection. One entry per CDR3 protein results from TCRdb running MiXCR on the 5' RACE reads. Of more than 90,000 distinct CDR3 sequences in the sample, approximately 11% were seen once. This clonotype was counted only a few times. V dropped 1 base and J dropped 0 bases, with 21 bases sitting between them. Germline loops: CDR1 KGHSH, CDR2 LQKENI. The length of the CDR3 is 19 residues. The receptor was isolated from an adult who was a healthcare worker with PCR-confirmed SARS-CoV-2 infection or an uninfected control (not recorded which). This chain links TRBV18 with TRBJ1-1; D is unclear. Sequenced sample: whole blood. The CDR3 protein is CASSPQRIQQRTVNTEAFF. The CDR3 nucleotides read TGTGCCAGCTCACCACAACGTATCCAACAGAGGACCGTGAACACTGAAGCTTTCTTT. The whole variable domain, filled in from reference TRBV18 and TRBJ1-1, reads NAGVMQNPRHLVRRRGQEARLRCSPMKGHSHVYWYRQLPEEGLKFMVYLQKENIIDESGMPKERFSAEFPKEGPSILRIQQVVRGDSAAYFCASSPQRIQQRTVNTEAFFGQGTRLTVV.